This paragraph reports one T cell receptor (beta chain). Before being chosen for sequencing, patients had shown CD8+CD57+ cell expansion by flow cytometry. Each of the patients presented with severe acquired aplastic anemia. Each patient gave a blood sample that was collected before any therapy had been received. The data belong to a study of CD8+CD57+ T cells in acquired aplastic anemia. Profiling of TCR beta VDJ combinations and CDR3 sequences used genomic DNA as template. TCRdb itself ran the reads through MiXCR, one entry per CDR3 protein. The sample lists more than 150,000 distinct CDR3 sequences; around 50% were seen once. Specimen: sorted CD4+, CD8+, or CD8+CD57+ T cells (not recorded which) from PBMCs. The TCR comes from a human donor with aplastic anemia.

For the CDR3, the DNA is TGTGCCAGCAGCTTACCAGGGGTTGGATCACCCCTCCACTTT. This codes for CASSLPGVGSPLHF. The chain combines TRBV7-2 with TRBJ1-6; tentatively, D is TRBD1 (6 bases). V lost 2 bases, J lost 10 bases, and 12 bases lay in between. The CDR3 has 14 residues. Germline values: CDR1 SGHTA, CDR2 FQGNSA.